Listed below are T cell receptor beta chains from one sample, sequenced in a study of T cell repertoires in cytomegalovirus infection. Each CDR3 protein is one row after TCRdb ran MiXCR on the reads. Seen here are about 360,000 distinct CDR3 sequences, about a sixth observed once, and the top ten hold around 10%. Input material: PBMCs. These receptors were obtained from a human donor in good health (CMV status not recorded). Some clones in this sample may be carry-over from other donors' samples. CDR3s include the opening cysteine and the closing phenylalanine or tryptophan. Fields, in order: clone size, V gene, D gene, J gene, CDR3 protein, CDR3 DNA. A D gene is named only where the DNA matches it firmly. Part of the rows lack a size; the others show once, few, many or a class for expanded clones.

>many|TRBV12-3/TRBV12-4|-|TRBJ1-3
CASSRGGSSGNTIYF
TGTGCCAGCAGCCGGGGTGGGTCGTCCGGAAACACCATATATTTT
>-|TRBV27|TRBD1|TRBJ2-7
CASSNKPPRGQPTYEQYF
TGTGCCAGCAGCAACAAACCCCCAAGGGGACAGCCAACCTACGAGCAGTACTTC
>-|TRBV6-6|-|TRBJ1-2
CATELYQGTFYGYTF
TGTGCCACCGAACTCTATCAGGGAACTTTCTATGGCTACACCTTC
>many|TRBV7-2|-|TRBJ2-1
CASSLGQIQYNEQFF
TGTGCCAGCAGCTTGGGACAAATTCAGTACAATGAGCAGTTCTTC
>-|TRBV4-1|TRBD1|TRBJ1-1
CASSSRQGGIGTEAFF
TGCGCCAGCAGCTCCCGACAGGGGGGGATCGGCACTGAAGCTTTCTTT
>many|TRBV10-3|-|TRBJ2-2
CAISPGALLNTGELFF
TGTGCCATCAGCCCGGGGGCCCTGCTCAACACCGGGGAGCTGTTTTTT
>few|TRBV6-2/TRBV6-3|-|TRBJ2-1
CASSYDILADHNEQFF
TGTGCCAGCAGTTACGATATCCTGGCAGACCACAATGAGCAGTTCTTC
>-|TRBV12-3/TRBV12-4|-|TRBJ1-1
CASSPPHTEAFF
TGTGCCAGCAGTCCACCCCACACTGAAGCTTTCTTT
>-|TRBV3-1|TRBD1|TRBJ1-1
CASSQGTGEYTEAFF
TGTGCCAGCAGCCAAGGTACAGGGGAGTACACAGAAGCTTTCTTT
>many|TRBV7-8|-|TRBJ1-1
CASSIRARGGNTEAFF
TGTGCCAGCAGCATACGTGCTAGGGGAGGAAACACTGAAGCTTTCTTT
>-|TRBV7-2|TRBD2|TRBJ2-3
CASGMREPNTDTQYF
TGTGCCAGCGGGATGCGGGAGCCAAACACAGATACGCAGTATTTT
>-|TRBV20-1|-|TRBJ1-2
CSADTRGFGYTF
TGCAGTGCTGATACGCGAGGGTTTGGCTACACCTTC
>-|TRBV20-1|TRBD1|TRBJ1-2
CSAGQGADGYTF
TGCAGTGCGGGACAGGGGGCTGATGGCTACACCTTC
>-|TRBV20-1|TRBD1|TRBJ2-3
CSSWSGTGESDTQYF
TGCAGTTCCTGGTCCGGGACAGGGGAGTCAGATACGCAGTATTTT
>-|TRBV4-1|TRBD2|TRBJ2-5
CASSQDRGGRAQYF
TGCGCCAGCAGCCAAGATCGGGGGGGTCGGGCCCAGTACTTC